The T cell receptor (beta chain) described here comes from a study of cytomegalovirus exposure and HLA in healthy donors. As for the study in general: Unique TCR beta sequences numbering some 120 million came from around 180 million T cells in an earlier analysis.

Study results and limitations: In a later analysis, TCR beta V- and J-gene trimming was associated with a missense DCLRE1C variant. Within a later analysis, the majority of CMV-associated TCR beta chains appeared HLA-restricted.

60 Vbeta and 13 Jbeta primers were used in PCR. Authors' processing steps: Later reanalysis found 70 million to 95 million unique TCR beta chains, roughly 9.9 million of them shared. TCRdb's table, derived via immunoSEQ multiplex PCR, lists solely in-frame clones and lacks some. From that table come the V and J calls and clone size; the DNA was used to work out D and trimming. The data contain 100,000 to 150,000 clones, 75% to 85% of them singletons. Germline values: CDR1 MNHEY, CDR2 SMNVEV (reference sequence). The ends lost 2 bases at V and 10 bases at J; junction bases unmatched: 7. The CDR3 is 15 amino acids. Details on this clone: What it recognizes is unknown.

The gene calls are TRBV27 and TRBJ1-6; 8 bases map to TRBD1. Sequencing was carried out using PBMCs. The origin of this receptor is a man aged 35 to 55 in good health and CMV-seronegative. Written as DNA, the CDR3 is TGTGCCAGCAGTTTAGAGGGGACAGGAAGGTCACCCCTCCACTTT. Translating gives CASSLEGTGRSPLHF.